The next 12 T cell receptor beta chains were all read from a single sample in a study of blood T cell repertoires in COVID-19. Measured with immunoSEQ multiplex PCR; TCRdb has only the in-frame clones, and not every one. The table shows roughly 130,000 clones, with about four fifths occurring only once. The specimen sequenced was peripheral blood. These TCRs come from a woman of 80 years or more with acute or convalescent COVID-19.

The chain employs TRBV4-1 and TRBJ2-1; D not resolved. The CDR3 consists of 12 residues. Germline V CDR1 and CDR2: MGHRA, YSYEKL. V was trimmed by 5 bases and J by 9 bases, leaving 11 bases between them. CDR3 DNA: TGCGCCAGCAGCGTCCCCCCGGGTGAGCAGTTCTTC. It encodes CASSVPPGEQFF.

The chain carries TRBV5-1 and TRBJ1-4; D remains ambiguous. The V gene's germline CDR1 is SGHRS and CDR2 YFSETQ. V lost 4 bases to trimming and J lost 7 bases, with 17 bases between them. This CDR3 spans 15 amino acids. The CDR3 reads CASSNGAGRGEKLFF. CDR3 bases: TGCGCCAGCAGCAACGGAGCCGGCAGAGGTGAAAAACTGTTTTTT.

V and J are TRBV19 and TRBJ1-4; 7 bases fit TRBD1. There are 17 residues in the CDR3. J was trimmed by 0 bases and V by 4 bases; bases with no gene match: 8. Germline lookup yields CDR1 LNHDA and CDR2 SQIVND (reference sequence). Written as DNA, the CDR3 is TGTGCCAGTAGTAACAAGGGGGCCCTCGCAACTAATGAAAAACTGTTTTTT. Its protein product is CASSNKGALATNEKLFF.

V gene TRBV5-1 combines with J gene TRBJ2-1, with TRBD1 matching over 8 bases. There are 15 residues in the CDR3. Per germline, CDR1 SGHRS and CDR2 YFSETQ. Losses at the gene ends were 4 bases for V and 0 bases for J; bases not matched to a gene: 3. The CDR3 DNA follows: TGCGCCAGCAGCGCGGGACAGGCCTCCTACAATGAGCAGTTCTTC. This codes for CASSAGQASYNEQFF.

This clone was counted once. The chain combines TRBV2 with TRBJ2-1; maybe TRBD2 (7 bases). Germline V gives CDR1 SNHLY, CDR2 FYNNEI. With 6 bases removed from V and 6 bases from J, the gap between germline ends came to 21 bases. CDR3 size: 16 residues. CDR3 nucleotides: TGTGCCAGCAGGTACTCGCGGGGGCCCCCCCTCAATGAGCAGTTCTTC. Its protein product is CASRYSRGPPLNEQFF.

J is TRBJ2-3 and V is TRBV7-2; 10 bases are a match to TRBD2. Germline V lookup: CDR1 SGHTA, CDR2 FQGNSA. The CDR3 contains 17 residues. With V trimmed by 5 bases and J by 5 bases, 13 bases remained unmatched. For the CDR3, the DNA is TGTGCCAGCAGCCCAGGAACCCTAGCGGGGGCAGGAGATACGCAGTATTTT. Its translation: CASSPGTLAGAGDTQYF.

The chain has TRBV7-9 and TRBJ1-1; D gene uncertain. V was trimmed by 5 bases and J by 6 bases, leaving 13 bases between them. CDR1 SEHNR and CDR2 FQNEAQ come from the germline V gene (reference sequence). This CDR3 comprises 13 residues. The CDR3 nucleotides are TGTGCCAGCAGCGCTCTGTCGGGTGCTGAAGCTTTCTTT. This translates into CASSALSGAEAFF.

The chain combines TRBV3-1 (or the pseudogene TRBV3-2) with TRBJ1-1, with D tentatively TRBD1 (6 bases). The CDR3 extends over 13 amino acids. Germline V gene lookup returns CDR1 LGHDT and CDR2 YNNKEL (reference sequence). V was trimmed by 1 base and J by 9 bases, leaving 12 bases between them. In DNA, the CDR3 is TGTGCCAGCAGCCAAGGTCAGGGGAATCAAGCTTTCTTT. This encodes CASSQGQGNQAFF.

This sequence joins TRBV9 and TRBJ1-6, with 7 nucleotides matching TRBD1. The CDR3 has 15 residues. With V trimmed by 0 bases and J by 10 bases, 7 bases remained unmatched. In germline, CDR1 is SGDLS, CDR2 YYNGEE. CDR3 loop: CASSVAGQMISPLHF. The CDR3 DNA reads as TGTGCCAGCAGCGTAGCGGGACAGATGATATCACCCCTCCACTTT.

This chain joins TRBV9 and TRBJ1-5; no definite D call. The V and J ends lost 4 bases and 5 bases respectively, with 13 bases between them. CDR3 length: 14 amino acids. CDR1 is SGDLS, CDR2 YYNGEE, per germline. The CDR3 sequence is CASSPRGTYQPQHF. The CDR3 region has the DNA TGTGCCAGCAGCCCGCGAGGAACCTATCAGCCCCAGCATTTT.

The table lists this clone with a few counts. The chain links TRBV11-3 to TRBJ1-3; D is undetermined. V dropped 5 bases and J dropped 0 bases, with 11 bases sitting between them. Per germline, CDR1 SGHNT and CDR2 YENEEA. There are 15 residues in the CDR3. CDR3 sequence (DNA): TGTGCCAGCAGCCTGGACGGGAACTCTGGAAACACCATATATTTT. Translation gives CASSLDGNSGNTIYF.

The rearrangement joins TRBV11-1 to TRBJ2-7; the D gene is possibly TRBD1 (5 bases). The CDR3 extends over 15 amino acids. V lost 1 base and J 0 bases, leaving 10 bases between the germline ends. Germline V gene sequence: CDR1 SGHAT, CDR2 FQDESV (reference sequence). The CDR3 bases are TGTGCCAGCAGCTTAGAGGGGCCGCCCTCCTACGAGCAGTACTTC. This translates into CASSLEGPPSYEQYF.